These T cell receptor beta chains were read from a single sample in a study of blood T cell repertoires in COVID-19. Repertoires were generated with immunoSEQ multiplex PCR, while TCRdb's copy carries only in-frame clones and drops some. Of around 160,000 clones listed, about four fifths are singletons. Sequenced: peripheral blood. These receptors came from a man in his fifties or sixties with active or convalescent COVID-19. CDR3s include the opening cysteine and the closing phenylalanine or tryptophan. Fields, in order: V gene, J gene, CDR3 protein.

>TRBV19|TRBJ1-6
CASRGQGRSPLHF
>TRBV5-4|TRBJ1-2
CASSREAVYGYTF
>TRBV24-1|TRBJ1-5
CATQGVSNQPQHF
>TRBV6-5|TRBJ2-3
CASITSGGGPDTQYF
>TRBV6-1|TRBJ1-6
CASSEHDSNNSPLHF
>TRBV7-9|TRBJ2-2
CASSPAGTGAFGGELFF
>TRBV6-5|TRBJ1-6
CASSQGRNNSPLHF
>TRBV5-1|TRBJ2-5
CASSFAGTSGLQETQYF
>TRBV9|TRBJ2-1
CASSPHGGTWGQGAYNEQFF
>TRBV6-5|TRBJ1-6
CASRPGQGLSPLHF
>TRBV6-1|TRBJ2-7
CASSEDNVGGYEQYF
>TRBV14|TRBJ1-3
CASSEQGGRGNTIYF
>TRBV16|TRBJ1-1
CASSQSRESRAFF
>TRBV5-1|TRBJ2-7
CASSPDSIYEQYF
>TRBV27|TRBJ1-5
CASSLSGARRNQPQHF
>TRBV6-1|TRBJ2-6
CASSEAVTPNVLTF
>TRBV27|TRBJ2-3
CARRGGVSTDTQYF
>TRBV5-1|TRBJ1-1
CASSLGQGSLNTEAFF
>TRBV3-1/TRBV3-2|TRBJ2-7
CASSQDQTVYEQYF
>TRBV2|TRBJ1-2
CASSEGPIYGYTF